This T cell receptor beta chain emerged from a study of blood T cell repertoires in COVID-19. The table came from immunoSEQ multiplex PCR; TCRdb's copy has only in-frame clones and leaves some out. Altogether 65,000 to 95,000 clones are present, 80% being singletons, with the ten largest covering around 12%. Germline V gives CDR1 LNHDA, CDR2 SQIVND (reference sequence). The length of the CDR3 is 18 residues. Trimming took 5 bases from V and 0 from J; bases not matched to a gene: 8. Source material: peripheral blood. The sequence came from a woman aged 40 to 49 with active or convalescent COVID-19. The rearrangement links TRBV19 to TRBJ2-6; the match to TRBD1 covers 9 bases. The CDR3 DNA sequence: TGTGCCAGTAGTTTCCGGACAGGGGTGGGCTCTGGGGCCAACGTCCTGACTTTC. Its translation: CASSFRTGVGSGANVLTF.